The 30 T cell receptor beta chains in this list originate from one sample, sequenced in a study of blood T cell repertoires in COVID-19. Profiling relied on immunoSEQ multiplex PCR, and the TCRdb table lists in-frame clones only, not all of them. The data contain a few hundred thousand clones, about 89% of them singletons. Source material: PBMCs or T cells enriched from blood (not recorded which). All receptors derive from a middle-aged woman who had recovered from COVID-19.

V is TRBV28 and J is TRBJ1-4; 7 positions match TRBD1. The ends lost 6 bases at V and 10 bases at J; junction bases unmatched: 17. Germline V gene sequence: CDR1 MDHEN, CDR2 SYDVKM. This CDR3 contains 16 residues. CDR3 protein: CASSGTDPSIVGKLFF. Written as DNA, the CDR3 is TGTGCCAGCAGCGGGACAGACCCTTCAATTGTAGGAAAACTGTTTTTT.

This chain uses TRBV7-9 with TRBJ2-1; 11 bases are shared with TRBD2. Per the germline V gene, CDR1 is SEHNR and CDR2 is FQNEAQ (reference sequence). The CDR3 length is 15 residues. V dropped 3 bases and J dropped 4; count of bases not matched to a gene: 2. CDR3 amino acids: CASSFASGGYNEQFF. The CDR3 DNA follows: TGTGCCAGCAGCTTCGCTAGCGGGGGGTACAATGAGCAGTTCTTC.

The chain employs TRBV18 and TRBJ2-1; 8 bases line up with TRBD2. The CDR3 is 14 amino acids. Per the germline V gene, CDR1 is KGHSH and CDR2 is LQKENI. J gave up 6 bases and V 3 bases, and 4 bases lay outside the gene matches. CDR3 protein: CASSPGREGNEQFF. CDR3 DNA: TGTGCCAGCTCACCTGGCCGGGAGGGCAATGAGCAGTTCTTC.

The CDR3 here is CASRSRGPSNQPQHF. In nucleotides, the CDR3 is TGTGCCAGCAGATCCAGGGGGCCTAGCAATCAGCCCCAGCATTTT. V gene TRBV2 combines with J gene TRBJ1-5; 8 bases are a match to TRBD1. The germline gives CDR1 SNHLY, CDR2 FYNNEI. This CDR3 region has 15 residues. V shed 6 bases, J shed 0 bases, and the junction held 4 bases outside the gene matches.

V gene TRBV4-2 combines with J gene TRBJ2-7, with unresolved D. Looked up from germline, CDR1 is LGHNA and CDR2 is YNFKEQ. This CDR3 is built from 15 residues. V lost 0 bases to trimming and J lost 3 bases, with 12 bases between them. CDR3 DNA: TGTGCCAGCAGCCAAGATTTGGCCGGGTTCTACGAGCAGTACTTC. Protein sequence: CASSQDLAGFYEQYF.

The V gene is TRBV7-3, the J gene TRBJ2-1; 9 positions agree with TRBD2. The CDR3 spans 15 residues. CDR1 and CDR2 from the germline V gene are SGHTA and FQGTGA. Unmatched junction bases numbered 8, after V lost 2 bases and J lost 9 bases. Here the CDR3 reads CASSLGLAGMVEQFF. CDR3 DNA: TGTGCCAGCAGCTTAGGCCTAGCGGGAATGGTTGAGCAGTTCTTC.

The rearrangement uses TRBV30 and TRBJ1-3; D possibly corresponds to TRBD1 (5 bases). The CDR3 loop spans 14 amino acids. Germline-derived CDR1 and CDR2 are GTSNPN and SVGIG (reference sequence). The DNA of the CDR3 is TGTGCGTACGTTCAGGGATTCTCTGGAAACACCATATATTTT. Residues: CAYVQGFSGNTIYF.

CDR3 DNA sequence: TGTGCCAGCAGGGGACAGGAACAAATCCACGAGCAGTACTTC. Protein sequence: CASRGQEQIHEQYF. The chain uses TRBV27 and TRBJ2-7; 8 nucleotides agree with TRBD1. This CDR3 has 14 amino acids. From germline, CDR1 is MNHEY and CDR2 SMNVEV (reference sequence). V gave up 6 bases and J gave up 5 bases; unmatched junction bases: 9.

This sequence joins TRBV11-3 and TRBJ2-5, with no clear D. The germline V and J ends were trimmed by 0 bases and 3 bases, with 8 bases remaining between them. CDR3 size: 14 residues. Looked up from germline, CDR1 is SGHNT and CDR2 is YENEEA. Here the CDR3 DNA reads TGTGCCAGCAGCTTAGATCCTAGTAAAGAGACCCAGTACTTC. Translating gives CASSLDPSKETQYF.

This chain links TRBV5-4 with TRBJ2-3; D is perhaps TRBD2 (6 bases). The germline V gene has CDR1 SGHNT and CDR2 YYREEE (reference sequence). The CDR3 contains 17 residues. The V end lost 0 bases, the J end lost 4 bases, and 18 bases lay between the germline ends. The CDR3 loop is CASSLVLNGGVADTQYF. Here the CDR3 DNA reads TGTGCCAGCAGCTTGGTTCTAAACGGGGGAGTAGCAGATACGCAGTATTTT.

The CDR3 DNA sequence: TGTGCCAGCAGCTTAGTACGGACTCGAGAGACCCAGTACTTC. This gives the protein CASSLVRTRETQYF. The chain is built from TRBV7-9 and TRBJ2-5, with D tentatively TRBD2 (5 bases). CDR3 length: 14 amino acids. Germline V gives CDR1 SEHNR, CDR2 FQNEAQ (reference sequence). Trimming took 1 base from V and 4 from J, leaving 10 bases between them.

The chain is built from TRBV7-3 and TRBJ1-6; TRBD1 aligns across 7 bases. The V gene end was trimmed by 4 bases and the J gene end by 7 bases; junction bases not matched to a gene: 4. The germline V gene encodes CDR1 SGHTA and CDR2 FQGTGA. This CDR3 is 14 amino acids long. The CDR3 DNA follows: TGTGCCAGCAGCTCCAGGGGGTCCAATTCACCCCTCCACTTT. Residues: CASSSRGSNSPLHF.

J is TRBJ2-1 and V is TRBV25-1; 10 nucleotides match TRBD1. V gave up 0 bases and J gave up 2 bases; unmatched junction bases: 1. The CDR3 loop spans 16 amino acids. CDR1 is MGHDK, CDR2 SYGVNS, per germline. In nucleotides, the CDR3 is TGTGCCAGCAGTGAATATGGGACAGGGGCCTACAATGAGCAGTTCTTC. Translating gives CASSEYGTGAYNEQFF.

V and J are TRBV6-1 and TRBJ2-7; TRBD2 might be the D (6 bases). The CDR3 runs 16 residues. CDR1 and CDR2 (germline): MNHNS, SASEGT. Trimming took off 4 bases at V and 3 bases at J, with 19 bases between the two ends. The CDR3 protein is CASSVRIGGDFYEQYF. As DNA, the CDR3 is TGTGCCAGCAGTGTAAGGATAGGAGGGGACTTCTACGAGCAGTACTTC.

The V gene is TRBV5-1, the J gene TRBJ1-1; D is perhaps TRBD1 (5 bases). This CDR3 comprises 15 residues. Germline V gene sequence: CDR1 SGHRS, CDR2 YFSETQ. Trimming stripped 4 bases from V and 7 bases from J, with 20 bases between. CDR3 bases: TGCGCCAGCAGCCCCGGAGGCCACCCGGGGGTTGAAGCTTTCTTT. It yields the protein CASSPGGHPGVEAFF.

The chain couples TRBV23-1 to TRBJ2-3; D call uncertain. TRBV23-1 is filed as an ORF, its function uncertain. Trimming took 0 bases from V and 5 from J, leaving 3 bases between them. The CDR3 runs 12 residues. In DNA, the CDR3 is TGCGCCAGCAGTCAATCTCAAGATACGCAGTATTTT. It specifies CASSQSQDTQYF.

This clone came up once. This sequence joins TRBV7-2 and TRBJ2-3, with D perhaps TRBD2 (6 bases). V shed 1 base and J shed 4 bases, with 15 bases lying between them. Germline values: CDR1 SGHTA, CDR2 FQGNSA. The CDR3 spans 16 residues. CDR3 DNA: TGTGCCAGCAGCTTAGACGGGAGCGGCCTTTCAGATACGCAGTATTTT. Protein sequence: CASSLDGSGLSDTQYF.

The chain recombines TRBV28 with TRBJ1-1, with 8 nucleotides matching TRBD1. CDR3 length equals 15 residues. Looked up from germline, CDR1 is MDHEN and CDR2 is SYDVKM. V lost 3 bases and J lost 4; bases outside the gene matches: 7. CDR3: CASSFVQGAGTEAFF. The CDR3, as DNA: TGTGCCAGCAGTTTTGTGCAGGGGGCGGGCACTGAAGCTTTCTTT.

The chain links TRBV6-5 to TRBJ1-6; possible D gene TRBD1, 5 bases. Between the trimmed V and J ends, which lost 9 bases and 7 bases, there was a span of 13 bases. This CDR3 is 13 amino acids long. In germline, CDR1 is MNHEY, CDR2 SVGAGI. In DNA form, the CDR3 reads TGTGCCAGTGCAGGGAATATGAATTCACCCCTCCACTTT. Translated, it gives CASAGNMNSPLHF.

The V gene is TRBV25-1, the J gene TRBJ2-3; TRBD2 matches at 12 bases. The junction had 14 bases not matched to a gene; V was cut back by 4 bases and J by 6 bases. This CDR3 is 18 amino acids long. The V gene's germline CDR1 is MGHDK and CDR2 SYGVNS. DNA of the CDR3: TGTGCCAGCAGTGGCCTAGCGGGAGGGCTCGGCCCTTGGGATACGCAGTATTTT. Translation gives CASSGLAGGLGPWDTQYF.

This clone was counted a single time. J is TRBJ2-7 and V is TRBV5-1; 7 positions agree with TRBD1. The germline CDR1 and CDR2 sequences are SGHRS and YFSETQ. There are 15 residues in the CDR3. The J segment lost 7 bases and the V segment lost 4 bases, leaving 14 bases of the junction unmatched. The CDR3 nucleotides are TGCGCCAGCAGCCTAGGATCGAGACAGGGCCAAGAGCAGTACTTC. It translates to CASSLGSRQGQEQYF.

V is TRBV6-6 and J is TRBJ2-7; 7 bases align to TRBD2. There are 13 residues in the CDR3. The ends lost 4 bases at V and 2 bases at J; junction bases unmatched: 2. CDR1 MNHNY and CDR2 SVGAGI come from the germline V gene (reference sequence). The CDR3 is CASSWGGTYEQYF. The CDR3 DNA is TGTGCCAGCAGTTGGGGGGGGACCTACGAGCAGTACTTC.

This clone was recorded once. This rearrangement joins TRBV5-6 to TRBJ2-7, with 12 positions matching TRBD1. CDR1 and CDR2 (germline): SGHDT, YYEEEE. This CDR3 region has 15 residues. V shed 2 bases, J shed 4 bases, and the junction held 4 bases outside the gene matches. The CDR3 DNA reads as TGTGCCAGCAGCTTAGGGACAGGGGGCGCGTACGAGCAGTACTTC. This sequence encodes CASSLGTGGAYEQYF.

J is TRBJ1-4 and V is TRBV7-9, with D tentatively TRBD1 (5 bases). CDR1 is SEHNR and CDR2 is FQNEAQ in the germline V gene (reference sequence). V shed 5 bases and J shed 0 bases, with 13 bases lying between them. This CDR3 region has 16 residues. The CDR3 here is CASSKEGRTTNEKLFF. The CDR3 region has the DNA TGTGCCAGCAGCAAGGAGGGGAGGACAACTAATGAAAAACTGTTTTTT.

This clone was seen once. V gene TRBV19 combines with J gene TRBJ2-2; TRBD2 matches 8 bases. Germline V gene sequence: CDR1 LNHDA, CDR2 SQIVND (reference sequence). Trimming removed 4 bases from V and 5 bases from J; junction bases left unmatched: 6. This CDR3 spans 15 amino acids. As DNA, the CDR3 is TGTGCCAGTAGTACAGTGGGACTAGGAACCGGGGAGCTGTTTTTT. Its translation is CASSTVGLGTGELFF.

The V call is TRBV9, the J call TRBJ2-5; a weak D match, TRBD1 (5 bases). CDR3 length equals 12 residues. The germline gives CDR1 SGDLS, CDR2 YYNGEE. V was shortened by 0 bases and J by 5 bases, with 5 bases between the two germline ends. In DNA, the CDR3 is TGTGCCAGCAGCGTAGAGGGGGAGACCCAGTACTTC. Residues: CASSVEGETQYF.

The V call is TRBV7-9, the J call TRBJ2-3, with D perhaps TRBD2 (6 bases). The CDR3 is made up of 16 amino acids. Germline CDR1 and CDR2: SEHNR and FQNEAQ (reference sequence). Trimming pared 5 bases from V and 0 bases from J, leaving 15 bases between. CDR3 protein: CASSPFYSGSTDTQYF. Here the CDR3 DNA reads TGTGCCAGCAGCCCCTTCTATAGCGGAAGCACAGATACGCAGTATTTT.

V usage is TRBV6-5 and J usage is TRBJ2-1, with a weak D call TRBD2 (6 bases). V was pared by 0 bases and J by 7 bases, with 16 bases between. Germline CDR1 is MNHEY and CDR2 is SVGAGI. The CDR3 extends over 16 amino acids. The chain's CDR3 is CASSYSLLSGGNEQFF. CDR3 DNA: TGTGCCAGCAGTTACTCGCTTCTCTCTGGGGGGAATGAGCAGTTCTTC.

The chain combines TRBV7-6 with TRBJ2-2, with 8 bases matching TRBD1. The ends lost 2 bases at V and 4 bases at J; junction bases unmatched: 3. This CDR3 spans 15 amino acids. Per germline, CDR1 SGHVS and CDR2 FNYEAQ. The DNA of the CDR3 is TGTGCCAGCAGCTTACAGGGGGCGCGCACCGGGGAGCTGTTTTTT. Amino acids: CASSLQGARTGELFF.

The chain couples TRBV29-1 to TRBJ1-2; D ambiguous. This CDR3 contains 12 residues. Germline V gene sequence: CDR1 SQVTM, CDR2 ANQGSEA. The germline V and J ends were trimmed by 4 bases and 4 bases, with 10 bases remaining between them. CDR3 region: CSVATNSYGYTF. CDR3 nucleotides: TGCAGCGTTGCGACAAATTCCTATGGCTACACCTTC.